This passage covers 9 T cell receptor beta chains from one sample sequenced in a study of PD-L1 blockade in urothelial cancer. Assay: immunoSEQ multiplex PCR; the TCRdb copy retains only in-frame clones and omits some. There are 35,000 to 55,000 clones in the sample; almost 85% occur only once, and about 13% lies in the top ten. The time point here: peripheral blood 6 weeks after treatment start. The input for sequencing was PBMCs, taken around atezolizumab (anti-PD-L1) treatment. These receptors were taken from a man in his sixties with urothelial cancer.

This clone appeared a single time. V and J are TRBV11-2 and TRBJ2-7; no reliable D call. The length of the CDR3 is 15 residues. V lost 4 bases to trimming and J lost 3 bases, with 16 bases between them. Germline V gene sequence: CDR1 SGHAT, CDR2 FQNNGV. CDR3 sequence: CASSWSRGALYEQYF. CDR3 DNA sequence: TGTGCCAGCAGCTGGAGTCGAGGAGCGCTCTACGAGCAGTACTTC.

The rearrangement links TRBV5-1 to TRBJ1-1; D is perhaps TRBD1 (5 bases). CDR3 length: 14 amino acids. The V and J ends lost 2 bases and 3 bases respectively, with 11 bases between them. Germline-derived CDR1 and CDR2 are SGHRS and YFSETQ. The CDR3 is CASSFQGLDTEAFF. The CDR3, as DNA: TGCGCCAGCAGCTTCCAGGGTCTGGACACTGAAGCTTTCTTT.

This clone is a singleton in its sample. CDR3: CASSPATFGTGPHEQYF. In DNA, the CDR3 is TGTGCCAGCTCACCGGCTACCTTTGGGACAGGCCCTCACGAGCAGTACTTC. This rearrangement joins TRBV18 to TRBJ2-7; 8 bases align to TRBD1. V dropped 3 bases and J dropped 5; count of bases not matched to a gene: 15. The germline gives CDR1 KGHSH, CDR2 LQKENI. This CDR3 contains 17 residues. Based on the CDR3 plus reference TRBV18 and TRBJ2-7, the full variable domain is NAGVMQNPRHLVRRRGQEARLRCSPMKGHSHVYWYRQLPEEGLKFMVYLQKENIIDESGMPKERFSAEFPKEGPSILRIQQVVRGDSAAYFCASSPATFGTGPHEQYFGPGTRLTVT.

This chain connects TRBV7-8 to TRBJ2-5, with D perhaps matching TRBD1 (5 bases). Per the germline V gene, CDR1 is SGHVS and CDR2 is FQNEAQ. V lost 8 bases to trimming and J lost 9 bases, with 16 bases between them. The CDR3 totals 12 residues. Here the CDR3 DNA reads TGTGCCAGCGGGGCAGCCGGGTCGGCCCAGTACTTC. It is translated as CASGAAGSAQYF.

V and J are TRBV11-2 and TRBJ2-6, with a possible D match to TRBD1 (5 bases). Trimming shortened V by 5 bases and J by 0 bases, and 8 bases separated the two germline ends. This CDR3 has 15 residues. The germline gives CDR1 SGHAT, CDR2 FQNNGV. The CDR3 loop reads CASSPTGSGANVLTF. The CDR3 DNA reads as TGTGCCAGCAGCCCAACAGGCTCTGGGGCCAACGTCCTGACTTTC.

The chain carries TRBV19 and TRBJ2-2; D is possibly TRBD1 (6 bases). The germline V gene encodes CDR1 LNHDA and CDR2 SQIVND (reference sequence). Deletions cut 9 bases from V and 1 base from J, with 9 bases between. CDR3 size: 13 residues. The DNA of the CDR3 is TGTGCCAGCCCGGACAGGAACACCGGGGAGCTGTTTTTT. Translated, it gives CASPDRNTGELFF.

This clone was counted ten times or more. The rearrangement links TRBV29-1 to TRBJ2-7; 10 bases align to TRBD2. The germline V gene encodes CDR1 SQVTM and CDR2 ANQGSEA. V was clipped by 5 bases and J by 2 bases; unmatched bases: 6. The CDR3 consists of 14 residues. Here the CDR3 reads CSVLSGGAPYEQYF. The CDR3 DNA reads TGCAGCGTTCTCAGCGGGGGGGCACCCTACGAGCAGTACTTC.

The chain uses TRBV28 and TRBJ1-5; possibly TRBD1 for D (5 bases). The CDR3 totals 13 residues. Trimming took 6 bases from V and 3 from J, leaving 9 bases between them. CDR1 and CDR2 from the germline V gene are MDHEN and SYDVKM. The CDR3 nucleotides are TGTGCCAGCAGGCAGGGTACCAATCAGCCCCAGCATTTT. The encoded protein is CASRQGTNQPQHF.

This chain uses TRBV28 with TRBJ2-1; D not certain. V lost 4 bases and J lost 3, with 13 bases in between. The germline V gene encodes CDR1 MDHEN and CDR2 SYDVKM. The CDR3 spans 15 residues. This CDR3 reads CASSSAGGRYNEQFF. Written as DNA, the CDR3 is TGTGCCAGCAGTTCGGCAGGTGGTCGCTACAATGAGCAGTTCTTC.